This T cell receptor beta chain appears in the sequencing data of a study of T cells in Graves' hyperthyroidism and ophthalmopathy. Study-wide points: Peripheral blood also featured most of the thyroid clonotypes expanded above 0.001.

Trimming took 6 bases from V and 3 from J, leaving 17 bases between them. The germline CDR1 and CDR2 sequences are SGHAT and FQNNGV. CDR3 size: 15 residues. The sample holds many counts of this clonotype. Its antigen is still unknown. The investigators amplified TCR beta CDR3 regions from RNA transcripts. Primed by the HTBI set, a first-round RT-PCR was run on the TCR CDR3. TCRdb fed the multiplex PCR reads into MiXCR, producing one record per CDR3 protein. The repertoire holds 450,000 to 650,000 distinct CDR3 sequences, with under 25% as singletons. Exclusion of a patient resulted from uncontrolled infection, other autoimmune disease, pregnancy or lactation.

This TCR was sampled from a man younger than 35 with Graves' hyperthyroidism. The genes are TRBV11-2 and TRBJ1-1; D is uncertain. The sequencing input was blood. CDR3 loop: CASSGGLGWDTEAFF. The CDR3 bases are TGTGCCAGCAGTGGAGGGTTGGGTTGGGACACTGAAGCTTTCTTT.